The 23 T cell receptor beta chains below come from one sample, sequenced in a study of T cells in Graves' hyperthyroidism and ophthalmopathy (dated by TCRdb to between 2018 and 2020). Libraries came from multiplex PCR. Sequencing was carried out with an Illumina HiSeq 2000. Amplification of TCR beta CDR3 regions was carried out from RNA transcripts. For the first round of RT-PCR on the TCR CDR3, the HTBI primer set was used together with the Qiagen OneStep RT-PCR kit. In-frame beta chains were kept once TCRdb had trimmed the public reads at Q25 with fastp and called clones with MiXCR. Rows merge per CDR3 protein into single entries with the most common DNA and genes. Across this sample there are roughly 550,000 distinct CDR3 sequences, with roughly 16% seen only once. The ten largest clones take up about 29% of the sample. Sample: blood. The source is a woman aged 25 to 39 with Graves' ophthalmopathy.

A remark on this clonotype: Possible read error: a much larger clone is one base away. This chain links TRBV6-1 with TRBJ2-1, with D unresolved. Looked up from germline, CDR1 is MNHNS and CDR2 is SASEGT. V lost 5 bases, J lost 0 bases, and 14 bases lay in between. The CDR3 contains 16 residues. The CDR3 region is CASSPEIKHSYNEQFF. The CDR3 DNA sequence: TGTGCCAGCAGTCCCGAGATTAAACACTCCTACAATGAGCAGTTCTTC.

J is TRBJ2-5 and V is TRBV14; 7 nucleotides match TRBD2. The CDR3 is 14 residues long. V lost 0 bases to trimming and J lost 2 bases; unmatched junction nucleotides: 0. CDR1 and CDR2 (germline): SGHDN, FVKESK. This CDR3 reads CASSQERGQETQYF. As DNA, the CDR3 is TGTGCCAGCAGCCAAGAGCGGGGGCAAGAGACCCAGTACTTC.

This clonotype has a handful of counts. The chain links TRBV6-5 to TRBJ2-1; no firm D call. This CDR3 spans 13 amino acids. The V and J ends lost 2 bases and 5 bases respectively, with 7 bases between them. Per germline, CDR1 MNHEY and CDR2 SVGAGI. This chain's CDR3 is CASSYRPDNEQFF. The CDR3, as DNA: TGTGCCAGCAGTTACAGGCCCGACAATGAGCAGTTCTTC.

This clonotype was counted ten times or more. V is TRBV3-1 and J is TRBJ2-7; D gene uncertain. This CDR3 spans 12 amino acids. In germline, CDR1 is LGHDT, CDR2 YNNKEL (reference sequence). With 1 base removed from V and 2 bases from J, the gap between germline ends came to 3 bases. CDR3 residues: CASSQGTYEQYF. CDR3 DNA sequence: TGTGCCAGCAGCCAAGGAACCTACGAGCAGTACTTC.

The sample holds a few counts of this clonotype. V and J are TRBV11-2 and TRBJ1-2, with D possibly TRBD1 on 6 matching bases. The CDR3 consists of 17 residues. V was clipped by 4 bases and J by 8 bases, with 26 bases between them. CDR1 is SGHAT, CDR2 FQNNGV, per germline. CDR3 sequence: CASSSTNPGRGGPGYTF. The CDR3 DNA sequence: TGTGCCAGCAGCTCCACGAACCCAGGAAGGGGGGGTCCCGGCTACACCTTC.

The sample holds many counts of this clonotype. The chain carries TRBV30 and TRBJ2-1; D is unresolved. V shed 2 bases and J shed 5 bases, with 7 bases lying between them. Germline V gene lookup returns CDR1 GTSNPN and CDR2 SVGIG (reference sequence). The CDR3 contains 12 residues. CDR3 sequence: CAWSWANNEQFF. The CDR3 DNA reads TGTGCCTGGAGTTGGGCGAACAATGAGCAGTTCTTC.

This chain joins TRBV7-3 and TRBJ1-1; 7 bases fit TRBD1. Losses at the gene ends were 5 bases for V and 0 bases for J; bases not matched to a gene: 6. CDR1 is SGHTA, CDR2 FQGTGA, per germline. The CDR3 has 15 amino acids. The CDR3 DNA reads TGTGCCAGCAGCGGATTGACAGGGTTGAACACTGAAGCTTTCTTT. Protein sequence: CASSGLTGLNTEAFF.

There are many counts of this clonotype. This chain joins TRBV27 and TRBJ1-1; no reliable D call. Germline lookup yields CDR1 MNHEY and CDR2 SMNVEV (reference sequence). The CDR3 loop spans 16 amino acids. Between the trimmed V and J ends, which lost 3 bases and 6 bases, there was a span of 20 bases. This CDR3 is CASSFFSSLRGSEAFF. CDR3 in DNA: TGTGCCAGCAGTTTTTTCTCGTCCTTACGCGGGTCTGAAGCTTTCTTT.

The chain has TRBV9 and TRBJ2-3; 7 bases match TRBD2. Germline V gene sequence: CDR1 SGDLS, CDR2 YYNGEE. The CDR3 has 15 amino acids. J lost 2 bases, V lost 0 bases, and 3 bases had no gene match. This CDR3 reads CASSVASGLTDTQYF. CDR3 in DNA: TGTGCCAGCAGCGTAGCTAGCGGTCTCACAGATACGCAGTATTTT.

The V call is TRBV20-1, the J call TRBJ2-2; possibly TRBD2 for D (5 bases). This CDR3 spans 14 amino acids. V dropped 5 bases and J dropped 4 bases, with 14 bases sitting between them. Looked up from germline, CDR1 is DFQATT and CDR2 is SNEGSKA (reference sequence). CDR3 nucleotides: TGCAGTGCTCCCCCTCGGGGTGGCACCGGGGAGCTGTTTTTT. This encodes CSAPPRGGTGELFF.

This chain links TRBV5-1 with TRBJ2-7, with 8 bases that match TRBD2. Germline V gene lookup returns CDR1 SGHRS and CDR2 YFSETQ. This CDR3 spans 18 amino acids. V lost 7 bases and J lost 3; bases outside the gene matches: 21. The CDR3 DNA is TGCGCCAGCGTGTTAGGACACGGACTAGCCCATCTAAACTACGAGCAGTACTTC. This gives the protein CASVLGHGLAHLNYEQYF.

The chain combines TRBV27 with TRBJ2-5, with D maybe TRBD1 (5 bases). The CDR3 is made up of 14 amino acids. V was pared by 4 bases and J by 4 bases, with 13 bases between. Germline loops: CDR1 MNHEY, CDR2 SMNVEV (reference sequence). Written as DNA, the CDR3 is TGTGCCAGCAGTTCGAAGGGGCCGGCAGAGACCCAGTACTTC. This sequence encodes CASSSKGPAETQYF.

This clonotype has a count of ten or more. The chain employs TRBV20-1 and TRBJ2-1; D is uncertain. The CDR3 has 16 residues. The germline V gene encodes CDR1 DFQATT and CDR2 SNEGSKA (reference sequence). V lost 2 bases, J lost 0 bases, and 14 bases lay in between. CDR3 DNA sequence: TGCAGTGCTAGAAAAATGGGCCTCAGCTCCTACAATGAGCAGTTCTTC. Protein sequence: CSARKMGLSSYNEQFF.

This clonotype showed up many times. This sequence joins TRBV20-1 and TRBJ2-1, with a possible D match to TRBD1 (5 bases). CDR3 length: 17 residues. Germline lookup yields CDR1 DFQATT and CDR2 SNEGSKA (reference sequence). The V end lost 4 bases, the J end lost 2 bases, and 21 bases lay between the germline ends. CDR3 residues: CSAIPTFAGKTYNEQFF. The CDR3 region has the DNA TGCAGTGCTATTCCCACCTTTGCAGGGAAGACCTACAATGAGCAGTTCTTC.

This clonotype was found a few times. CDR3 bases: TGTGCCAGCAGCTTAGGTACCGGAACTAACTATGGCTACACCTTC. It yields the protein CASSLGTGTNYGYTF. The chain has TRBV7-9 and TRBJ1-2; the D is unclear. The V end lost 1 base, the J end lost 0 bases, and 9 bases lay between the germline ends. Germline CDR1 and CDR2: SEHNR and FQNEAQ (reference sequence). This CDR3 comprises 15 residues.

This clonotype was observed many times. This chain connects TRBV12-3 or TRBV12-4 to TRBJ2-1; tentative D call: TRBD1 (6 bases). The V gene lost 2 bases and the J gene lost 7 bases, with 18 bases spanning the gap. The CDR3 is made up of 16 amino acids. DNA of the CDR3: TGTGCCAGCAGTTTATCCCCGACAGGTAGTTGGAATGAGCAGTTCTTC. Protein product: CASSLSPTGSWNEQFF.

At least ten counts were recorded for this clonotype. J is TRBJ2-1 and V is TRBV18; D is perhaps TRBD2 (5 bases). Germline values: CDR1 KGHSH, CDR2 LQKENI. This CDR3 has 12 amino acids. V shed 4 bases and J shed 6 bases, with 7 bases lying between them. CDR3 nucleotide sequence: TGTGCCAGCTCACTGCGGGTCAATGAGCAGTTCTTC. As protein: CASSLRVNEQFF.

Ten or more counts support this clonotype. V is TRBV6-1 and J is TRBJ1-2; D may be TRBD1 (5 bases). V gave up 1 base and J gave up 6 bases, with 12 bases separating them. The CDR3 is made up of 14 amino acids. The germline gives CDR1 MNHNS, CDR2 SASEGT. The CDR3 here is CASSEGGGEHGYTF. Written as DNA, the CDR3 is TGTGCCAGCAGTGAAGGTGGAGGGGAACATGGCTACACCTTC.

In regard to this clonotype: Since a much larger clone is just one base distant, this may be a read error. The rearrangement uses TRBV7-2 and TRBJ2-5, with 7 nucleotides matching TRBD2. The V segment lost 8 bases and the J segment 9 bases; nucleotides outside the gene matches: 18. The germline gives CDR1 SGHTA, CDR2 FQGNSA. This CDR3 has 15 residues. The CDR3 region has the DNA TGTGCCAGCGGAAACCCTAGCGGACCCCGAGGGCCCCAGTACTTC. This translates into CASGNPSGPRGPQYF.

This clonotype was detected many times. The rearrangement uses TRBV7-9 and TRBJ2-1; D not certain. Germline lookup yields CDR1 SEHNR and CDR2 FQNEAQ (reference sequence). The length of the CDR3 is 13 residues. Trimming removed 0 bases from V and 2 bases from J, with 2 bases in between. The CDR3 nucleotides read TGTGCCAGCAGCTTAGCAACCTACAATGAGCAGTTCTTC. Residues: CASSLATYNEQFF.

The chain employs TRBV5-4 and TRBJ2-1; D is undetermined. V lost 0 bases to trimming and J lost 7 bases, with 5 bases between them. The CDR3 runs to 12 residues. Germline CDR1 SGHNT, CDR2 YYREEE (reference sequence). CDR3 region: CASSLVQNEQFF. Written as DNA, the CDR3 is TGTGCCAGCAGCTTGGTCCAGAATGAGCAGTTCTTC.

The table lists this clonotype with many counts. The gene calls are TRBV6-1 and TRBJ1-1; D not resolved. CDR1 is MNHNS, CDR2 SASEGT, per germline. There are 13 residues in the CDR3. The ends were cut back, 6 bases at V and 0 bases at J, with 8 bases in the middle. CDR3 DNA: TGTGCCAGCAGGGCGCCCGTGAACACTGAAGCTTTCTTT. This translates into CASRAPVNTEAFF.

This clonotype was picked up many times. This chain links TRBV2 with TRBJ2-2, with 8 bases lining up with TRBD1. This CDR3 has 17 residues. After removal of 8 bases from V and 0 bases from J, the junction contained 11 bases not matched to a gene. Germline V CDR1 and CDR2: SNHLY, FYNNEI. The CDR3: CASREGQVFANTGELFF. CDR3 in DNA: TGTGCCAGCCGCGAGGGACAGGTTTTCGCGAACACCGGGGAGCTGTTTTTT.